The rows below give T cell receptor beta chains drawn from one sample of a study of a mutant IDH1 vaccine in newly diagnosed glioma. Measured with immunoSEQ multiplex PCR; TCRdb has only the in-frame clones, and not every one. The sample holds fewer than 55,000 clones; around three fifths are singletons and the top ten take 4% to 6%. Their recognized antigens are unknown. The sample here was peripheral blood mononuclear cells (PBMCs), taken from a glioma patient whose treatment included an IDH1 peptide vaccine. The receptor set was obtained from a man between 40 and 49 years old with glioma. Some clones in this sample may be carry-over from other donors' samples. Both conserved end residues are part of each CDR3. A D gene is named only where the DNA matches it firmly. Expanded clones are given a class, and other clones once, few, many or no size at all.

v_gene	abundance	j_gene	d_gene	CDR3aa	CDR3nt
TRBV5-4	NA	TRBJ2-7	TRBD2	CASSRGLLGYEQYF	TGTGCCAGCAGCCGGGGACTACTCGGCTACGAGCAGTACTTC
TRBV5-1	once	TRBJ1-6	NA	CASSPNVVTPLHF	TGCGCCAGCAGCCCCAATGTGGTAACACCCCTCCACTTT
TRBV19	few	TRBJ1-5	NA	CASSIAGSRQPQHF	TGTGCCAGTAGTATAGCTGGAAGCAGGCAGCCCCAGCATTTT
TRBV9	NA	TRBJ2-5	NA	CASSLLAEGTQYF	TGTGCCAGCTCCCTTTTGGCTGAGGGGACCCAGTACTTC
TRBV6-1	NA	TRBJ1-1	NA	CASERGNTEAFF	TGTGCCAGCGAGAGAGGGAACACTGAAGCTTTCTTT
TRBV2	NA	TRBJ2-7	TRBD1	CASKTPGQGKGEQYF	TGTGCCAGCAAGACTCCGGGACAGGGTAAAGGCGAGCAGTACTTC
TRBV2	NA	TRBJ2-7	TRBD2	CASSEKPSGDPYEQYF	TGTGCCAGCAGTGAAAAGCCTAGCGGGGACCCCTACGAGCAGTACTTC
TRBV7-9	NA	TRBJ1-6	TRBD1	CASSFGDRAASPLHF	TGTGCCAGCAGCTTTGGGGACAGGGCGGCTTCACCCCTCCACTTT
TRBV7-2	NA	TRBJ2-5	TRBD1	CASTGTGRVETQYF	TGTGCCAGCACCGGGACAGGGCGGGTGGAGACCCAGTACTTC
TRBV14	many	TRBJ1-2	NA	CASSQDFWAGNFLYGYTF	TGTGCCAGCAGCCAAGACTTTTGGGCAGGGAACTTCCTCTATGGCTACACCTTC
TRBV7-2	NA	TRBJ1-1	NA	CASSLGRARGNTEAFF	TGTGCCAGCAGCTTAGGACGGGCTAGGGGGAACACTGAAGCTTTCTTT
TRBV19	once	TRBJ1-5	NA	CASHHRWRNQPQHF	TGTGCCAGTCACCACAGGTGGCGCAATCAGCCCCAGCATTTT
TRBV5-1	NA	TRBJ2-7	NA	CASSLYRVSEQYF	TGCGCCAGCAGCTTATACAGGGTCTCCGAGCAGTACTTC
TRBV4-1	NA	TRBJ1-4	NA	CASSRVEGGNEKLFF	TGCGCCAGCAGCCGCGTCGAGGGGGGTAATGAAAAACTGTTTTTT
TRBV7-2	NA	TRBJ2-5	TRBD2	CASKFSGGGRLTQYF	TGTGCCAGCAAATTTAGCGGGGGGGGTCGGTTGACCCAGTACTTC
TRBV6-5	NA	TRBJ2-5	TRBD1	CAAGQGWGQETQYF	TGTGCCGCTGGACAGGGTTGGGGCCAAGAGACCCAGTACTTC
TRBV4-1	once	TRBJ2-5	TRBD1	CASSHPSHPRQGAPETQYF	TGCGCCAGCAGCCATCCATCACATCCACGGCAGGGGGCTCCAGAGACCCAGTACTTC
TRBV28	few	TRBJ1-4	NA	CASSLVQQGEKLFF	TGTGCCAGCAGTTTAGTGCAGCAAGGAGAAAAACTGTTTTTT
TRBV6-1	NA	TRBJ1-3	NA	CASSSGKNGNTIYF	TGTGCCAGCAGTTCCGGGAAGAATGGAAACACCATATATTTT
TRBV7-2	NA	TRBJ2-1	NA	CASSLVYQLYNEQFF	TGTGCCAGCAGCTTAGTTTACCAGCTTTACAATGAGCAGTTCTTC
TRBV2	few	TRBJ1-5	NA	CASNGAVAQPQHF	TGTGCCAGCAATGGGGCAGTAGCTCAGCCCCAGCATTTT
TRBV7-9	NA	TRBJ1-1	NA	CASSLAGGGTEAFF	TGTGCCAGCAGCTTAGCGGGGGGTGGGACTGAAGCTTTCTTT
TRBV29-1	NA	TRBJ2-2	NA	CSVEVAVPGELFF	TGCAGCGTTGAAGTGGCAGTTCCCGGGGAGCTGTTTTTT
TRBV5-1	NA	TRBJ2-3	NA	CASSPLDSRHFTDTQYF	TGCGCCAGCAGTCCTCTTGACTCCCGGCATTTCACAGATACGCAGTATTTT
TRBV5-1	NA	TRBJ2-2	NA	CASSGQPTGELFF	TGCGCCAGCAGCGGACAGCCGACCGGGGAGCTGTTTTTT
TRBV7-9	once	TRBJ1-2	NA	CASRRDLGGYTF	TGTGCCAGCAGGCGTGACCTGGGGGGCTACACCTTC
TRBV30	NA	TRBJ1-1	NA	CAWSVLAEAFF	TGTGCCTGGAGTGTACTCGCTGAAGCTTTCTTT
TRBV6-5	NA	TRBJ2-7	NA	CASRPGPSYEQYF	TGTGCCAGCAGGCCGGGACCCTCCTACGAGCAGTACTTC
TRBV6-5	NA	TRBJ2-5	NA	CASGGFLETQYF	TGTGCCAGCGGTGGATTTCTAGAGACCCAGTACTTC
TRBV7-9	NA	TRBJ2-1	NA	CASSSGRGLFEQFF	TGTGCCAGCAGCTCCGGGCGGGGGCTTTTTGAGCAGTTCTTC
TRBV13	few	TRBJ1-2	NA	CASSLVGGLPYGYTF	TGTGCCAGCAGCTTAGTAGGGGGGCTTCCCTATGGCTACACCTTC
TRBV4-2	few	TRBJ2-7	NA	CASSQESLPAYEQYF	TGTGCCAGCAGCCAAGAGAGCCTGCCCGCCTACGAGCAGTACTTC
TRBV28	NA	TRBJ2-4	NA	CASSLPLGAKNIQYF	TGTGCCAGCAGTTTACCGCTCGGGGCCAAAAACATTCAGTACTTC
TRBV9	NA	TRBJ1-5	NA	CASSVGLSNQPQHF	TGTGCCAGCAGCGTAGGTCTTAGCAATCAGCCCCAGCATTTT
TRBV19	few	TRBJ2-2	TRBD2	CASSRVGPSGLGNTGELFF	TGTGCCAGTAGCCGTGTCGGGCCTAGCGGATTGGGAAACACCGGGGAGCTGTTTTTT
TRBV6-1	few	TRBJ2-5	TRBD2	CASSEMASGAETQYF	TGTGCCAGCAGTGAAATGGCTAGCGGGGCGGAGACCCAGTACTTC
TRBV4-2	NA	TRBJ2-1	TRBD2	CASSRSGLADDEQFF	TGTGCCAGCAGCCGGTCGGGACTAGCGGATGATGAGCAGTTCTTC
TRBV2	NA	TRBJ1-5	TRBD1	CASRWDRVSNQPQHF	TGTGCCAGCAGGTGGGACAGGGTCTCAAATCAGCCCCAGCATTTT
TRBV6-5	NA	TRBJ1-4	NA	CASGPSATNEKLFF	TGTGCCAGTGGGCCGTCTGCAACTAATGAAAAACTGTTTTTT
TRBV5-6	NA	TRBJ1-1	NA	CASSLAKNVAFF	TGTGCCAGCAGCTTGGCCAAAAACGTAGCTTTCTTT